Sequencing of this TCR beta chain was carried out in a study of blood T cells in healthy people across ages. The study's findings and limits: Per million T cells, the diversity of TCR beta decreased roughly linearly as age advanced. Considered underestimates were the diversity estimates obtained from one million T cells.

This clonotype showed up just a few times. Its antigen is currently unknown. Germline trimming cut 1 base from V and 4 bases from J; bases unmatched to any gene: 9. The CDR3 covers 17 residues. CDR1 is SGHAT, CDR2 FQNNGV, per germline. Through a sample-barcoded 5' primer and a J-beta primer mix, a second PCR was run for 7 to 11 cycles. Each CDR3 protein is one row after TCRdb ran MiXCR on the 5' RACE reads. The sample yields over 1,500,000 distinct CDR3 sequences, roughly two fifths seen once. The TCR comes from a human donor in good health. Sequenced material: blood. The chain combines TRBV11-2 with TRBJ2-1, with 8 bases identical to TRBD1. CDR3 DNA sequence: TGTGCCAGCAGCTTAGTAACCGTGACAGGGGTGTACAATGAGCAGTTCTTC. Amino acid sequence: CASSLVTVTGVYNEQFF.